A single sample gave rise to the 17 T cell receptor beta chains below, sequenced in a study of early stage breast cancer tumors. The table came from immunoSEQ multiplex PCR; TCRdb's copy has only in-frame clones and leaves some out. Here the sample spans tens of thousands of clones, roughly 76% being singletons. The sequenced sample consisted of blood. These TCRs come from a person aged 55 to 70 with breast cancer.

J is TRBJ1-2 and V is TRBV4-2; D call uncertain. Looked up from germline, CDR1 is LGHNA and CDR2 is YNFKEQ. Trimming stripped 0 bases from V and 7 bases from J, with 18 bases between. The CDR3 has 16 residues. CDR3 protein: CASSQELQGPAGGYTF. CDR3 nucleotide sequence: TGTGCCAGCAGCCAAGAGCTCCAAGGACCTGCCGGTGGCTACACCTTC.

This sequence joins TRBV27 and TRBJ2-7; 16 positions agree with TRBD2. The length of the CDR3 is 18 residues. CDR1 is MNHEY and CDR2 is SMNVEV in the germline V gene (reference sequence). V gave up 0 bases and J gave up 3 bases; unmatched junction bases: 5. The CDR3 loop is CASSLSGLAGGPFYEQYF. The CDR3 nucleotides read TGTGCCAGCAGTTTATCGGGACTAGCGGGGGGGCCCTTCTACGAGCAGTACTTC.

The gene calls are TRBV19 and TRBJ1-4; TRBD1 is a possible D gene (5 bases). The CDR3 runs 15 residues. Germline CDR1 LNHDA, CDR2 SQIVND (reference sequence). Trimming stripped 5 bases from V and 3 bases from J, with 13 bases between. The DNA of the CDR3 is TGTGCCAGTAGTTCGGGAGGGGCTCCTAATGAAAAACTGTTTTTT. This gives the protein CASSSGGAPNEKLFF.

The rearrangement uses TRBV19 and TRBJ1-1; D gene uncertain. The CDR3 is made up of 14 amino acids. With 6 bases removed from V and 0 bases from J, the gap between germline ends came to 11 bases. Germline loops: CDR1 LNHDA, CDR2 SQIVND (reference sequence). CDR3: CASRAAGVNTEAFF. DNA of the CDR3: TGTGCCAGTAGGGCGGCCGGAGTGAACACTGAAGCTTTCTTT.

The V and J genes are TRBV7-2 and TRBJ2-2; weak D call: TRBD1 (5 bases). Germline-derived CDR1 and CDR2 are SGHTA and FQGNSA. Trimming took off 7 bases at V and 1 base at J, with 10 bases between the two ends. The CDR3 covers 14 residues. CDR3 in DNA: TGTGCCAGCATCAGGGCCCGGAACACCGGGGAGCTGTTTTTT. Translating gives CASIRARNTGELFF. The full variable domain, rest sourced from reference TRBV7-2 and TRBJ2-2, is GAGVSQSPSNKVTEKGKDVELRCDPISGHTALYWYRQSLGQGLEFLIYFQGNSAPDKSGLPSDRFSAERTGGSVSTLTIQRTQQEDSAVYLCASIRARNTGELFFGEGSRLTVL.

The J gene is TRBJ2-7, the V gene TRBV11-1; D remains ambiguous. Trimming removed 5 bases from V and 2 bases from J, with 19 bases in between. The CDR3 consists of 16 residues. Per the germline V gene, CDR1 is SGHAT and CDR2 is FQDESV (reference sequence). CDR3 region: CASSLTPQQRTYEQYF. DNA of the CDR3: TGTGCCAGCAGCCTTACCCCGCAGCAGAGGACCTACGAGCAGTACTTC.

The V call is TRBV27, the J call TRBJ2-3; D is perhaps TRBD1 (6 bases). The CDR3 spans 16 residues. The V end lost 1 base, the J end lost 2 bases, and 13 bases lay between the germline ends. The germline CDR1 and CDR2 sequences are MNHEY and SMNVEV (reference sequence). The CDR3 reads CASSLFVGAHTDTQYF. In DNA form, the CDR3 reads TGTGCCAGCAGTTTATTTGTGGGGGCACACACAGATACGCAGTATTTT.

The J gene is TRBJ1-4, the V gene TRBV5-5; 11 bases map to TRBD1. The V gene end was trimmed by 4 bases and the J gene end by 8 bases; junction bases not matched to a gene: 7. The CDR3 extends over 15 amino acids. The germline V gene has CDR1 SGHKS and CDR2 YYEKEE (reference sequence). This chain's CDR3 is CASSRGQGVKEKLFF. The CDR3 DNA reads TGTGCCAGCAGCAGGGGACAGGGGGTTAAGGAAAAACTGTTTTTT.

J is TRBJ2-3 and V is TRBV6-1, with D uncertain. CDR3 length equals 12 residues. Germline CDR1 and CDR2: MNHNS and SASEGT. In DNA form, the CDR3 reads TGTGCAGGCGCCTCTGACACAGATACGCAGTATTTT. Protein sequence: CAGASDTDTQYF.

V usage is TRBV25-1 and J usage is TRBJ1-3; 8 nucleotides align to TRBD1. CDR3 length: 18 residues. J lost 2 bases, V lost 4 bases, and 13 bases had no gene match. Germline V CDR1 and CDR2: MGHDK, SYGVNS. The CDR3 nucleotides are TGTGCCAGCAGTGCCGCAACTGGTGCGGGACAGGCTGGAAACACCATATATTTT. As protein: CASSAATGAGQAGNTIYF.

The chain carries TRBV4-1 and TRBJ2-7; TRBD1 agrees at 9 bases. J gave up 5 bases and V 3 bases, and 11 bases lay outside the gene matches. The germline V gene has CDR1 MGHRA and CDR2 YSYEKL. The CDR3 length is 16 residues. The CDR3 spells CASSQRWGTGSHEQYF. CDR3 coding DNA: TGCGCCAGCAGCCAGAGGTGGGGGACAGGGAGCCACGAGCAGTACTTC.

In this sample, this clone turned up once. CDR3 bases: TGTGCCAGCAGCGCGAGGGCGGATCAAGAGACCCAGTACTTC. It yields the protein CASSARADQETQYF. The J gene is TRBJ2-5, the V gene TRBV5-4, with D perhaps TRBD2 (5 bases). Germline V gene data show CDR1 as SGHNT and CDR2 as YYREEE (reference sequence). The CDR3 runs 14 residues. V dropped 4 bases and J dropped 2 bases, with 12 bases sitting between them.

This chain links TRBV25-1 with TRBJ2-7; 9 nucleotides line up with TRBD2. The CDR3 runs 17 residues. With 2 bases clipped from V and 0 bases from J, the junction kept 8 bases outside the gene matches. The germline CDR1 and CDR2 sequences are MGHDK and SYGVNS. CDR3 nucleotides: TGTGCCAGCAGTGAACTTCGGCGGGAGGGGGACTCCTACGAGCAGTACTTC. Translating gives CASSELRREGDSYEQYF.

The V gene is TRBV7-2, the J gene TRBJ2-4; D not certain. The CDR3 spans 13 residues. Trimming removed 2 bases at V and 8 bases at J, with 10 bases between. Germline V gene data show CDR1 as SGHTA and CDR2 as FQGNSA. As DNA, the CDR3 is TGTGCCAGCAGCTTAACCCGGTTGGACATTCAGTACTTC. Encoded protein: CASSLTRLDIQYF.

The gene calls are TRBV12-5 and TRBJ1-1; a possible D gene is TRBD1 (5 bases). The germline V gene encodes CDR1 LGHNT and CDR2 FRNRAP. V lost 4 bases and J 3 bases, leaving 15 bases between the germline ends. This CDR3 is built from 15 residues. This CDR3 reads CASGSRMGPHTEAFF. The DNA of the CDR3 is TGTGCTAGTGGTTCCCGAATGGGGCCCCACACTGAAGCTTTCTTT.

This clone has just a few counts. The CDR3 protein is CASSLDGTSGTEAFF. CDR3 sequence (DNA): TGCGCCAGCAGCTTAGATGGCACCTCGGGCACTGAAGCTTTCTTT. This chain links TRBV5-1 with TRBJ1-1; no clear D. V was pared by 2 bases and J by 4 bases, with 15 bases between. The CDR3 extends over 15 amino acids. The germline gives CDR1 SGHRS, CDR2 YFSETQ.

This chain joins TRBV11-2 and TRBJ2-5, with D unclear. The CDR3 spans 13 residues. Germline CDR1 reads SGHAT; CDR2 reads FQNNGV. V was trimmed by 1 base and J by 4 bases, leaving 7 bases between them. The CDR3 DNA is TGTGCCAGCAGCTTAGGGTCGGCAGAGACCCAGTACTTC. Residues: CASSLGSAETQYF. Complete variable domain (other parts from reference TRBV11-2 and TRBJ2-5): EAGVAQSPRYKIIEKRQSVAFWCNPISGHATLYWYQQILGQGPKLLIQFQNNGVVDDSQLPKDRFSAERLKGVDSTLKIQPAKLEDSAVYLCASSLGSAETQYFGPGTRLLVL.